This TCR beta chain was identified in a study of blood T cell repertoires in COVID-19. Whole-study context: Specimens from acute and convalescent COVID-19 originated in the United States, Italy and Spain. Nucleic acid was either cDNA or gDNA, and it came from T cells, B-cell-depleted T cells, or PBMCs.

This CDR3 region has 21 residues. Per the authors' pipeline: Amplification with reference gene primers provided the estimates of nucleated cell counts. Measured with immunoSEQ multiplex PCR; TCRdb has only the in-frame clones, and not every one. For V, J and clone size, that table is used; D and trimming come from the DNA. The data contain about 100,000 clones, roughly 86% of them seen just once; the ten biggest clones take up under 7%. The rearrangement uses TRBV1 and TRBJ2-4; TRBD2, as called in the table, went unchecked against the DNA. TRBV1 is listed as a pseudogene. Sequencing was carried out using peripheral blood. This TCR derives from a woman aged 55-70 years with acute or convalescent COVID-19. CDR3 DNA: TGCACCAGCAGCCAAGATGGGGTTTTGGGACTTTGCCTGGGAGCCAAAAACATTCAGTACTTC. Amino acid sequence: CTSSQDGVLGLCLGAKNIQYF.